Shown below are 14 T cell receptor beta chains from a single sample sequenced in a study of T cell changes during pregnancy in multiple sclerosis. TCRdb's copy holds only in-frame clones and misses some; the assay was immunoSEQ multiplex PCR. Of 90,000 to 95,000 clones listed, approximately 94% were seen once; the top ten hold approximately 2.2%. Source: peripheral blood, taken in the third trimester of pregnancy. Receptors were obtained from a female donor with multiple sclerosis, enrolled in a pregnancy study.

The chain recombines TRBV6-6 with TRBJ1-2, with unresolved D. Trimming cost V 4 bases and J 8 bases, with 23 bases left between them. In germline, CDR1 is MNHNY, CDR2 SVGAGI (reference sequence). The CDR3 totals 16 residues. CDR3: CASSSPTKELVGGYTF. In DNA form, the CDR3 reads TGTGCCAGCAGTTCCCCGACCAAAGAGCTTGTCGGGGGCTACACCTTC.

The rearrangement uses TRBV27 and TRBJ1-5; 8 bases align to TRBD1. The CDR3 sequence is 14 residues long. V trimming: 5 bases; J trimming: 3 bases; junction bases outside the gene matches: 3. CDR1 and CDR2 from the germline V gene are MNHEY and SMNVEV (reference sequence). The CDR3 loop reads CASSETGDNQPQHF. CDR3 DNA: TGTGCCAGCAGTGAGACAGGGGACAATCAGCCCCAGCATTTT.

V is TRBV19 and J is TRBJ1-2; maybe TRBD1 (5 bases). The CDR3 consists of 12 residues. Trimming pared 7 bases from V and 4 bases from J, leaving 10 bases between. Germline V gene data show CDR1 as LNHDA and CDR2 as SQIVND (reference sequence). CDR3 amino acids: CASTGFSYGYTF. CDR3 in DNA: TGTGCCAGTACAGGGTTTTCCTATGGCTACACCTTC.

The V call is TRBV2, the J call TRBJ2-7, with D unclear. Trimming pared 7 bases from V and 5 bases from J, leaving 15 bases between. Germline loops: CDR1 SNHLY, CDR2 FYNNEI. The CDR3 contains 13 residues. In DNA, the CDR3 is TGTGCCAGCAAGATAGCCCCTTGGGACGAGCAGTACTTC. Translation gives CASKIAPWDEQYF.

V usage is TRBV25-1 and J usage is TRBJ1-1, with 8 bases identical to TRBD1. The CDR3 covers 14 residues. With V trimmed by 9 bases and J by 1 base, 7 bases remained unmatched. CDR1 is MGHDK, CDR2 SYGVNS, per germline. The CDR3 region is CASRRTGRNTEAFF. CDR3 sequence (DNA): TGTGCCAGTAGAAGGACAGGGCGGAACACTGAAGCTTTCTTT.

The chain recombines TRBV15 with TRBJ1-2; no clear D. CDR3 length: 15 residues. Trimming stripped 0 bases from V and 0 bases from J, with 8 bases between. From germline, CDR1 is LNHNV and CDR2 YYDKDF (reference sequence). The CDR3 region is CATSRDREPNYGYTF. CDR3 sequence (DNA): TGTGCCACCAGCAGAGATCGGGAGCCTAACTATGGCTACACCTTC. Filled out from reference TRBV15 and TRBJ1-2, the complete variable domain reads DAMVIQNPRYQVTQFGKPVTLSCSQTLNHNVMYWYQQKSSQAPKLLFHYYDKDFNNEADTPDNFQSRRPNTSFCFLDIRSPGLGDTAMYLCATSRDREPNYGYTFGSGTRLTVV.

The chain carries TRBV5-4 and TRBJ2-7; a possible D gene is TRBD2 (6 bases). V was shortened by 2 bases and J by 10 bases, with 13 bases between the two germline ends. This CDR3 spans 12 amino acids. CDR1 is SGHNT, CDR2 YYREEE, per germline (reference sequence). The CDR3 here is CASSFMSREQYF. The CDR3 DNA reads TGTGCCAGCAGCTTTATGTCGCGGGAACAGTACTTC.

The chain joins TRBV19 to TRBJ2-3; TRBD2 aligns across 13 bases. CDR1 is LNHDA and CDR2 is SQIVND in the germline V gene (reference sequence). V was clipped by 5 bases and J by 3 bases; unmatched bases: 2. The CDR3 extends over 15 amino acids. The chain's CDR3 is CASSRTSGRTDTQYF. CDR3 in DNA: TGTGCCAGTAGTCGGACTAGCGGGAGAACAGATACGCAGTATTTT.

The chain combines TRBV7-8 with TRBJ2-7; the D is unclear. Trimming removed 4 bases from V and 3 bases from J, with 4 bases in between. The germline V gene encodes CDR1 SGHVS and CDR2 FQNEAQ. CDR3 length: 11 residues. CDR3 region: CASSYNYEQYF. CDR3 sequence (DNA): TGTGCCAGCAGCTATAACTACGAGCAGTACTTC.

This rearrangement joins TRBV29-1 to TRBJ2-2, with TRBD2 matching 13 bases. This CDR3 has 15 residues. Germline V CDR1 and CDR2: SQVTM, ANQGSEA. The trim removed 6 bases at V and 7 bases at J, leaving 8 bases unmatched. The CDR3 spells CSVAGLAGAGGELFF. The CDR3, as DNA: TGCAGCGTCGCCGGACTAGCGGGAGCGGGCGGGGAGCTGTTTTTT.

The chain combines TRBV28 with TRBJ1-1; D is unresolved. The CDR3 has 15 residues. V was clipped by 2 bases and J by 7 bases, with 17 bases between them. CDR1 and CDR2 from the germline V gene are MDHEN and SYDVKM. CDR3 DNA sequence: TGTGCCAGCAGTTTAGCAGCAAGCCGCGGCGTTGAAGCTTTCTTT. Translated, it gives CASSLAASRGVEAFF. Using reference TRBV28 and TRBJ1-1 for the parts outside the CDR3, the full variable domain is DVKVTQSSRYLVKRTGEKVFLECVQDMDHENMFWYRQDPGLGLRLIYFSYDVKMKEKGDIPEGYSVSREKKERFSLILESASTNQTSMYLCASSLAASRGVEAFFGQGTRLTVV.

The rearrangement uses TRBV11-2 and TRBJ1-1, with D perhaps matching TRBD1 (6 bases). V was cut by 1 base and J by 2 bases, with 11 bases left in between. Germline V CDR1 and CDR2: SGHAT, FQNNGV. This CDR3 comprises 15 residues. The CDR3 region has the DNA TGTGCCAGCAGCTTAGCCGGGGGGCGCAACACTGAAGCTTTCTTT. The encoded protein is CASSLAGGRNTEAFF.

The chain uses TRBV15 and TRBJ2-3; 13 bases are shared with TRBD2. The CDR3 totals 21 residues. Trimming removed 1 base from V and 7 bases from J; junction bases left unmatched: 20. In germline, CDR1 is LNHNV, CDR2 YYDKDF (reference sequence). CDR3 nucleotides: TGTGCCACCAGCAGAGTCCCCCGTTTGACTAGCGGGAGGCCCGGCCGGCATACGCAGTATTTT. It is translated as CATSRVPRLTSGRPGRHTQYF. The full variable domain, completed using reference TRBV15 and TRBJ2-3, is DAMVIQNPRYQVTQFGKPVTLSCSQTLNHNVMYWYQQKSSQAPKLLFHYYDKDFNNEADTPDNFQSRRPNTSFCFLDIRSPGLGDTAMYLCATSRVPRLTSGRPGRHTQYFGPGTRLTVL.

V usage is TRBV28 and J usage is TRBJ2-7; D is ambiguous. Per the germline V gene, CDR1 is MDHEN and CDR2 is SYDVKM. The CDR3 spans 11 residues. V dropped 4 bases and J dropped 3 bases, with 4 bases sitting between them. CDR3 region: CASSSGYEQYF. In DNA, the CDR3 is TGTGCCAGCAGTTCCGGCTACGAGCAGTACTTC.